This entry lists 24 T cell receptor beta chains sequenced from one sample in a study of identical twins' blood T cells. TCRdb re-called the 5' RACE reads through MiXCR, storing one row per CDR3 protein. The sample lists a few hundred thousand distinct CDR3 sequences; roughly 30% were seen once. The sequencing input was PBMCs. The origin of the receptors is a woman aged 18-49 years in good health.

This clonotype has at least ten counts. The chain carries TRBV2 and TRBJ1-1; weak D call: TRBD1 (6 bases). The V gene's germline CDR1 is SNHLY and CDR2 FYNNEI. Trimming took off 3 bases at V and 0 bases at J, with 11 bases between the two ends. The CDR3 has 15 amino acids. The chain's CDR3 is CASSEQGPMNTEAFF. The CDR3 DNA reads TGTGCCAGCAGTGAGCAGGGGCCCATGAACACTGAAGCTTTCTTT. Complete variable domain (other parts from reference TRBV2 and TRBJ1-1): EPEVTQTPSHQVTQMGQEVILRCVPISNHLYFYWYRQILGQKVEFLVSFYNNEISEKSEIFDDQFSVERPDGSNFTLKIRSTKLEDSAMYFCASSEQGPMNTEAFFGQGTRLTVV.

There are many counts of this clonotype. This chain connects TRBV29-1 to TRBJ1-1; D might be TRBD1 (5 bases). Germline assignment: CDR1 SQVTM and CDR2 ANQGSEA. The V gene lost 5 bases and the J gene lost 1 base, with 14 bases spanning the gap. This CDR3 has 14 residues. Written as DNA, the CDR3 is TGCAGCGTTTCCGCCGGGGCGAAGAACACTGAAGCTTTCTTT. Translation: CSVSAGAKNTEAFF.

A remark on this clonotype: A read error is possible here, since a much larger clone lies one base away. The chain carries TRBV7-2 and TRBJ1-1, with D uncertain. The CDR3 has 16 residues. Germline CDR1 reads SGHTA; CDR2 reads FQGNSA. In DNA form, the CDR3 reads TGTGCCATCAGCTTAGCCCTGGGTCGGGTGAACACTGAAGCTTTCTTT. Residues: CAISLALGRVNTEAFF.

Here the CDR3 DNA reads TGCGCCAGCAGTGAGGACAGGGGGCTCCTTAATCAGCCCCAGCATTTT. Translated, it gives CASSEDRGLLNQPQHF. V and J are TRBV10-1 and TRBJ1-5, with 10 bases lining up with TRBD1. This CDR3 is built from 16 residues. The V gene's germline CDR1 is WNHNN and CDR2 SYGVQD (reference sequence). V lost 2 bases and J lost 4; bases outside the gene matches: 5.

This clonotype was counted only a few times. CDR3 sequence reads: CSTGLGLNNEQFF. CDR3 in DNA: TGCAGTACAGGGCTAGGACTGAACAATGAGCAGTTCTTC. This chain uses TRBV20-1 with TRBJ2-1; D is perhaps TRBD1 (6 bases). The V and J ends lost 8 bases and 5 bases respectively, with 16 bases between them. CDR1 and CDR2 (germline): DFQATT, SNEGSKA (reference sequence). The CDR3 covers 13 residues.

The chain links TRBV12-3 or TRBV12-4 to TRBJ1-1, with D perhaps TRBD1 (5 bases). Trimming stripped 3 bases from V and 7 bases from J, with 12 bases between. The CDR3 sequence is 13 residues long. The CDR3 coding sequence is TGTGCCAGCAGTTTGAGGGGTCAAGGTGAAGCTTTCTTT. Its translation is CASSLRGQGEAFF.

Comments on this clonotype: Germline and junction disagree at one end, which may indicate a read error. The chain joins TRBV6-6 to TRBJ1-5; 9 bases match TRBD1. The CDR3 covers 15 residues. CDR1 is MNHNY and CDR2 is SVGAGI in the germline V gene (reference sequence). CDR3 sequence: CAGRPRTGGNQPQHF. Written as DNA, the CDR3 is TGTGCCGGCAGACCACGGACAGGGGGCAATCAGCCCCAGCATTTT.

CDR3 in DNA: TGTGCCAGCAGCGTGGGGACTAGCGGGAGTCACGGCACAGATACGCAGTATTTT. Its translation is CASSVGTSGSHGTDTQYF. V gene TRBV5-4 combines with J gene TRBJ2-3; 14 nucleotides agree with TRBD2. The germline V gene encodes CDR1 SGHNT and CDR2 YYREEE (reference sequence). CDR3 length: 18 residues. The trim removed 4 bases at V and 1 base at J, leaving 8 bases unmatched. The full variable domain, with the rest looked up from reference TRBV5-4 and TRBJ2-3, is ETGVTQSPTHLIKTRGQQVTLRCSSQSGHNTVSWYQQALGQGPQFIFQYYREEENGRGNFPPRFSGLQFPNYSSELNVNALELDDSALYLCASSVGTSGSHGTDTQYFGPGTRLTVL.

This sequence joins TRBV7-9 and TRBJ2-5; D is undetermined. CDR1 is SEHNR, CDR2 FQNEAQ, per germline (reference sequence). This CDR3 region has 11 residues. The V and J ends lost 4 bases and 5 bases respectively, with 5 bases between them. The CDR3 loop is CASSSLETQYF. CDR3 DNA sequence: TGTGCCAGCAGCTCCCTGGAGACCCAGTACTTC.

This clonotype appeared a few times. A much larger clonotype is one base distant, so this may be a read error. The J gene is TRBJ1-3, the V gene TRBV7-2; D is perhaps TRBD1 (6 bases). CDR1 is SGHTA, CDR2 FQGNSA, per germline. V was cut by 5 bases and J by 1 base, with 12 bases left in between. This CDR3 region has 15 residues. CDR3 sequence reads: CTSSPLGGSGNTIYF. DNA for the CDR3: TGTACCAGCAGCCCCCTAGGGGGTTCTGGAAACACCATATATTTT.

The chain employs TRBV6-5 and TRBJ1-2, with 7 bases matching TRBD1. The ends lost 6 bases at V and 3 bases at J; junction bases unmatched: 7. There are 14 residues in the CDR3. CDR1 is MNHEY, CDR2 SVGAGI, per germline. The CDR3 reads CASRRIDRDYGYTF. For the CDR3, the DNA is TGTGCCAGCAGACGCATTGACAGGGACTATGGCTACACCTTC.

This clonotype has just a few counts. CDR3 region: CASSLTWSPGQSEKLFF. The DNA of the CDR3 is TGTGCCAGCAGCTTGACCTGGTCACCGGGACAGTCTGAAAAACTGTTTTTT. J is TRBJ1-4 and V is TRBV28; 7 bases agree with TRBD1. V lost 6 bases, J lost 7 bases, and 17 bases stayed unmatched. The CDR3 runs 17 residues. Germline CDR1 reads MDHEN; CDR2 reads SYDVKM.

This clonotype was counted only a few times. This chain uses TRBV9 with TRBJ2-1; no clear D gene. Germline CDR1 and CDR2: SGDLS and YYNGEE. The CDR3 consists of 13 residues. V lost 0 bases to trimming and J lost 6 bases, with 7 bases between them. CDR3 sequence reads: CASSVAPSNEQFF. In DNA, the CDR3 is TGTGCCAGCAGCGTAGCACCGAGCAATGAGCAGTTCTTC.

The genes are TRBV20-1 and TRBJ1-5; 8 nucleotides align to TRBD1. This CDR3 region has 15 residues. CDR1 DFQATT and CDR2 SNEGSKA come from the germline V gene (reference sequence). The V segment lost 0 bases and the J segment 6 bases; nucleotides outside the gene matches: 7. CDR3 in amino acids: CSARDDRGGVQPQHF. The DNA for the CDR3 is TGCAGTGCTAGAGATGACAGGGGAGGAGTTCAGCCCCAGCATTTT.

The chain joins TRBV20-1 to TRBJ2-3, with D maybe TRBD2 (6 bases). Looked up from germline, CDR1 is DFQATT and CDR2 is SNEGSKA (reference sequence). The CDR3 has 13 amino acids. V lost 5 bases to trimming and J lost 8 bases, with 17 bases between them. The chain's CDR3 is CSAVLPEAGTQYF. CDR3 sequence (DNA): TGCAGTGCTGTCCTGCCGGAAGCGGGTACGCAGTATTTT.

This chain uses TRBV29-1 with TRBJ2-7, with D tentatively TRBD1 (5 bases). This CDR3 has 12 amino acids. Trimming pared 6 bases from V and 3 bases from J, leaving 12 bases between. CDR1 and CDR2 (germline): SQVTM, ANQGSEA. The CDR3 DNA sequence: TGCAGCGTCTGCGACAGCTACTACGAGCAGTACTTC. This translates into CSVCDSYYEQYF.

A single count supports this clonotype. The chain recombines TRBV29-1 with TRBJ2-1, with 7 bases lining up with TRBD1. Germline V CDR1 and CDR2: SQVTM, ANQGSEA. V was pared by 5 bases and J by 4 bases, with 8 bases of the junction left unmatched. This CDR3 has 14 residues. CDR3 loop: CSVPYDREYNEQFF. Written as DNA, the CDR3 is TGCAGCGTTCCCTACGACAGGGAATACAATGAGCAGTTCTTC.

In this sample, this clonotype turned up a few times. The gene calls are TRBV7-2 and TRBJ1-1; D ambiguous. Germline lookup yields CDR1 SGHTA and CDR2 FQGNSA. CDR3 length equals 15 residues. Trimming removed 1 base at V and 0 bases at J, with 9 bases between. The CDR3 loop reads CASSLVVGLNTEAFF. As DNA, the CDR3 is TGTGCCAGCAGCTTAGTCGTCGGTTTGAACACTGAAGCTTTCTTT.

Here the CDR3 reads CASSRHRDYEQYF. The CDR3 DNA is TGTGCCAGCAGCCGGCACAGGGACTACGAGCAGTACTTC. This sequence joins TRBV3-1 and TRBJ2-7; tentatively, D is TRBD1 (6 bases). The V gene lost 4 bases and the J gene lost 3 bases, with 10 bases spanning the gap. Germline V lookup: CDR1 LGHDT, CDR2 YNNKEL (reference sequence). CDR3 length: 13 amino acids.

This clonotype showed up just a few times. CDR3 sequence (DNA): TGTGCCATCCGGGGACAGCAGAACACTGAAGCTTTCTTT. Amino acids: CAIRGQQNTEAFF. This sequence joins TRBV10-3 and TRBJ1-1, with 7 bases identical to TRBD1. CDR1 and CDR2 from the germline V gene are ENHRY and SYGVKD. The junction had 4 bases not matched to a gene; V was cut back by 8 bases and J by 1 base. This CDR3 region has 13 residues.

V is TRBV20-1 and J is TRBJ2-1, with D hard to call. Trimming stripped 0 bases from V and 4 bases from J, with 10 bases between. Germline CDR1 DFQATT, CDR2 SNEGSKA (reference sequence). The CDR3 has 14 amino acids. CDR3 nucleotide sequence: TGCAGTGCTAGAGATGCGGTGGGTTACAATGAGCAGTTCTTC. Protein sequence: CSARDAVGYNEQFF.

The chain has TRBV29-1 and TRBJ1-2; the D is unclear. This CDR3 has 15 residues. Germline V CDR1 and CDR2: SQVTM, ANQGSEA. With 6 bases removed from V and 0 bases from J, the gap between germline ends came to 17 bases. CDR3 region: CSVCSPDCSNYGYTF. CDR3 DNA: TGCAGCGTCTGCTCCCCTGATTGTTCTAACTATGGCTACACCTTC.

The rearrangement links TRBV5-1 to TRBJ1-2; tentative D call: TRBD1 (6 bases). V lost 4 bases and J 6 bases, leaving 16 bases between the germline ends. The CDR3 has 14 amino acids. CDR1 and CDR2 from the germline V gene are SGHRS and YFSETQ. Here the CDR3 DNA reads TGCGCCAGCAGCGTCGGGGGCCCCGGCGATGGCTACACCTTC. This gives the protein CASSVGGPGDGYTF.

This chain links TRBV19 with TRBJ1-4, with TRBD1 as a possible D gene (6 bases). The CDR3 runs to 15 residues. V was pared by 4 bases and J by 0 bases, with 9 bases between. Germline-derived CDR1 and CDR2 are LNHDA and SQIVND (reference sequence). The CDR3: CASSTRTATNEKLFF. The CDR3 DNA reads TGTGCCAGTAGTACCCGGACAGCAACTAATGAAAAACTGTTTTTT.